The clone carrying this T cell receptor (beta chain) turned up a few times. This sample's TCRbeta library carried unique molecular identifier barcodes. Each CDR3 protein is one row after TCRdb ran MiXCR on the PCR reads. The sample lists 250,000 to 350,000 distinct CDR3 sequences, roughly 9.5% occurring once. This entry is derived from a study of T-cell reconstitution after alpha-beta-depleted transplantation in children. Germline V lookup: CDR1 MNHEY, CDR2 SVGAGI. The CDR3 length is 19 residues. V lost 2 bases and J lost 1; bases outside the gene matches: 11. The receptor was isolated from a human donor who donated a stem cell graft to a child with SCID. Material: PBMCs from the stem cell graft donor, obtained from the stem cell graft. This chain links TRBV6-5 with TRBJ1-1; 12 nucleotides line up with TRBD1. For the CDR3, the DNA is TGTGCCAGCAGTTACGGGACAGGGGGCTCCGGAGGTCCGAACACTGAAGCTTTCTTT. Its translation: CASSYGTGGSGGPNTEAFF.